This T cell receptor beta chain was observed in a study of a mutant IDH1 vaccine in newly diagnosed glioma. Study results and limitations: Apparently, pseudoprogression bore no relation to changes among the top peripheral T cell clonotypes.

This CDR3 is 14 amino acids long. J gave up 5 bases and V 2 bases, and 2 bases lay outside the gene matches. CDR1 is WNHNN, CDR2 SYGVQD, per germline (reference sequence). In regard to this clone: What it binds is not known.

Time point: baseline, week 1 (first vaccination visit). Noted treatment: pre-vaccination baseline after standard-of-care therapy. Profiled with immunoSEQ multiplex PCR; TCRdb holds only in-frame clones, not every one. This table has about 88,000 clones, roughly four fifths appearing once. The material was PBMCs, obtained from a glioma patient treated with radiotherapy, temozolomide or both. The chain combines TRBV10-1 with TRBJ2-2, with TRBD1 identical over 7 bases. The origin of this receptor is a man aged 35 to 55 with glioma. Some clones in this sample may be carry-over from other donors' samples. CDR3 nucleotide sequence: TGCGCCAGCAGTGAGCACAGGGGAACCGGGGAGCTGTTTTTT. Its protein product is CASSEHRGTGELFF.